These T cell receptor beta chains were read from a single sample in a study of T cell responses to AZD1222 COVID-19 vaccine. The table came from immunoSEQ multiplex PCR; TCRdb's copy has only in-frame clones and leaves some out. The sample lists about 56,000 clones, approximately 80% seen once, with less than 5% in the top ten. Sequenced here: peripheral blood, sampled 28 days after the second AZD1222 dose. The receptors come from an adult who received the AZD1222 COVID-19 vaccine. The CDR3 runs from the conserved cysteine through the conserved F or W. A D gene is named only where the DNA matches it firmly. Only some rows state a clone size, as once, few, many or a class for expanded clones.

V	J	D	size	CDR3	DNA
TRBV5-6	TRBJ1-1	NA	NA	CASSYFSGEGTEAFF	TGTGCCAGCAGCTACTTCTCAGGGGAAGGCACTGAAGCTTTCTTT
TRBV4-1	TRBJ2-5	NA	NA	CASSLVPPDSQETQYF	TGCGCCAGCAGCCTCGTCCCGCCGGACTCACAAGAGACCCAGTACTTC
TRBV19	TRBJ1-6	NA	NA	CASTHHTDNSPLHF	TGTGCCAGTACCCATCACACGGATAATTCACCCCTCCACTTT
TRBV11-2	TRBJ2-1	TRBD1	NA	CASSLRLGQGAVNEQFF	TGTGCCAGCAGCTTAAGGTTGGGACAGGGGGCCGTCAATGAGCAGTTCTTC
TRBV28	TRBJ1-4	NA	NA	CASNQGGEKLFF	TGTGCCAGCAACCAGGGTGGGGAAAAACTGTTTTTT
TRBV9	TRBJ2-4	TRBD2	NA	CASSVAGGAGENIQYF	TGTGCCAGCAGCGTAGCGGGAGGAGCGGGTGAAAACATTCAGTACTTC
TRBV6-2/TRBV6-3	TRBJ2-2	TRBD2	NA	CASSYPTSGRQNTGELFF	TGTGCCAGCAGTTACCCCACTAGCGGGAGGCAGAACACCGGGGAGCTGTTTTTT
TRBV7-3	TRBJ2-3	NA	NA	CASSHEGSADTQYF	TGTGCCAGCAGCCACGAGGGGAGCGCAGATACGCAGTATTTT
TRBV6-1	TRBJ2-4	TRBD1	once	CASSERQGVVYF	TGTGCCAGCAGTGAAAGACAGGGAGTCGTTTACTTC
TRBV30	TRBJ1-6	NA	NA	CAWSDSGYNSPLHF	TGTGCCTGGAGTGACTCAGGCTATAATTCACCCCTCCACTTT
TRBV5-4	TRBJ2-1	TRBD2	once	CASSSSSGLYNEQFF	TGTGCCAGCAGCTCCTCTAGCGGACTATACAATGAGCAGTTCTTC
TRBV7-2	TRBJ2-1	TRBD2	NA	CASSSQGLETYNEQFF	TGTGCCAGCAGCTCCCAAGGACTAGAAACCTACAATGAGCAGTTCTTC
TRBV7-6	TRBJ1-1	NA	NA	CASSLEAFAEAFF	TGTGCCAGCAGCTTAGAGGCATTCGCTGAAGCTTTCTTT
TRBV30	TRBJ1-5	NA	NA	CAWRAGQDQPQHF	TGTGCCTGGAGAGCTGGGCAGGATCAGCCCCAGCATTTT
TRBV7-9	TRBJ1-4	NA	few	CASSLGGPNEKLFF	TGTGCCAGCAGCTTAGGGGGCCCCAATGAAAAACTGTTTTTT
TRBV5-1	TRBJ1-2	NA	NA	CASRGQDENYGYTF	TGCGCCAGCAGAGGCCAGGACGAGAACTATGGCTACACCTTC
TRBV9	TRBJ1-1	NA	NA	CASSVTTGQNTEAFF	TGTGCCAGCAGCGTCACGACAGGACAGAACACTGAAGCTTTCTTT
TRBV19	TRBJ2-5	TRBD1	NA	CASSPRPGQGAVKTQYF	TGTGCCAGTAGTCCTCGTCCGGGACAGGGGGCTGTAAAGACCCAGTACTTC
TRBV5-6	TRBJ2-2	NA	few	CASLRLGGRGIDTGELFF	TGTGCCAGCCTCAGGTTGGGGGGACGGGGAATCGACACCGGGGAGCTGTTTTTT
TRBV5-6	TRBJ1-4	TRBD1	NA	CASSLIGQGARANEKLFF	TGTGCCAGCAGCTTGATCGGACAGGGGGCGCGAGCTAATGAAAAACTGTTTTTT
TRBV2	TRBJ1-2	NA	NA	CASTREPKGDRYTF	TGTGCCAGCACCCGGGAGCCAAAAGGGGATCGCTACACCTTC
TRBV6-5	TRBJ2-5	NA	NA	CASRAPGTAETQYF	TGTGCCAGCAGGGCCCCCGGGACGGCAGAGACCCAGTACTTC
TRBV7-2	TRBJ2-2	NA	NA	CASSQVRLNTGELFF	TGTGCCAGCAGCCAGGTCAGGTTGAACACCGGGGAGCTGTTTTTT
TRBV5-1	TRBJ2-1	NA	NA	CASSLARGPYNEQFF	TGCGCCAGCAGCTTGGCGCGGGGCCCCTACAATGAGCAGTTCTTC
TRBV29-1	TRBJ2-7	TRBD2	NA	CSVAGLAGISYEQYF	TGCAGCGTTGCGGGACTAGCGGGTATCTCCTACGAGCAGTACTTC
TRBV9	TRBJ2-6	NA	NA	CASSARWGNRDGSGANVLTF	TGTGCCAGCAGCGCTCGCTGGGGGAATAGGGACGGTTCTGGGGCCAACGTCCTGACTTTC
TRBV30	TRBJ1-2	NA	NA	CAWSGYNYGYTF	TGTGCCTGGAGCGGATATAACTATGGCTACACCTTC
TRBV7-2	TRBJ2-3	TRBD2	NA	CASSSGTSGGAQYF	TGTGCCAGCAGCTCCGGGACTAGCGGGGGGGCCCAGTATTTT
TRBV30	TRBJ2-5	NA	NA	CAWSERRETQYF	TGTGCCTGGAGTGAGAGGCGGGAGACCCAGTACTTC
TRBV19	TRBJ1-3	NA	NA	CASSPRTGGSGNTIYF	TGTGCCAGTAGTCCTAGGACCGGTGGGTCTGGAAACACCATATATTTT
TRBV6-2/TRBV6-3	TRBJ1-5	TRBD1	NA	CASSYRGGLNYSNQPQHF	TGTGCCAGCAGTTACAGAGGGGGCTTAAATTATAGCAATCAGCCCCAGCATTTT
TRBV25-1	TRBJ2-1	NA	NA	CASNHPSRGSNEQFF	TGTGCCAGCAACCACCCCTCGAGGGGGAGCAATGAGCAGTTCTTC